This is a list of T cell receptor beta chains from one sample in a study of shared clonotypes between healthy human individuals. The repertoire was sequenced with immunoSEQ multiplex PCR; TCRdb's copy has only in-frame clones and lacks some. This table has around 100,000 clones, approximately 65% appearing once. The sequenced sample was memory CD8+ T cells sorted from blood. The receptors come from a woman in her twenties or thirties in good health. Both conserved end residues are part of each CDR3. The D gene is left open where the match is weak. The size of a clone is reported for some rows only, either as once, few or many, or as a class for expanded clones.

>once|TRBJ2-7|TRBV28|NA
CASGDYEQYF
TGTGCCAGCGGGGACTACGAGCAGTACTTC
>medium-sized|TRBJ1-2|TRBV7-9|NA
CASSPSIFSETHGYTF
TGTGCCAGCAGCCCTTCAATTTTCTCCGAGACGCATGGCTACACCTTC
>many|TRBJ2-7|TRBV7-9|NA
CASSPGNSYEQYF
TGTGCCAGCAGCCCAGGCAACTCCTACGAGCAGTACTTC
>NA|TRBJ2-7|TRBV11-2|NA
CASSLDTRKQYF
TGTGCCAGCAGCTTAGATACTCGGAAGCAGTACTTC
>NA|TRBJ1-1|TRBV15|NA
CATSRDRRALQAMNTEAFF
TGTGCCACCAGCAGAGATCGGAGAGCCTTACAAGCCATGAACACTGAAGCTTTCTTT
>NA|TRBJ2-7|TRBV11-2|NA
CASSLLGANYEQYF
TGTGCCAGCAGCTTACTAGGGGCGAATTACGAGCAGTACTTC
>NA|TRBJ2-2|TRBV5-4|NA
CASSPGLFTGELFF
TGTGCCAGCAGCCCGGGACTTTTCACCGGGGAGCTGTTTTTT
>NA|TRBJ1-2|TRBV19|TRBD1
CASSRVDRGVTF
TGTGCCAGTAGTAGGGTGGACAGGGGAGTCACCTTC
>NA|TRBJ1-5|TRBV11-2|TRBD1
CASSLDHGGTGGNQPQHF
TGTGCCAGCAGCTTAGATCATGGGGGGACAGGGGGCAATCAGCCCCAGCATTTT
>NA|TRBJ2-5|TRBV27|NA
CASSETLQETQYF
TGTGCCAGCAGTGAAACCCTTCAAGAGACCCAGTACTTC
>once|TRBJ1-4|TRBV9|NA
CASSKELRGATNEKLFF
TGTGCCAGCAGCAAAGAACTGAGAGGTGCCACTAATGAAAAACTGTTTTTT
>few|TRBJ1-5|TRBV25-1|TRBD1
CASSVSGGLNDQPQHF
TGTGCCAGCAGTGTTTCAGGGGGGTTAAACGATCAGCCCCAGCATTTT
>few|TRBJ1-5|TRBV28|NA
CASKNIPNQPQHF
TGTGCCAGCAAAAACATACCCAATCAGCCCCAGCATTTT
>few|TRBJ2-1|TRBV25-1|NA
CASVGGGISHEQFF
TGTGCCAGCGTAGGGGGCGGGATCAGCCATGAGCAGTTCTTC
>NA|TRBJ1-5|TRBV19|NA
CASSIFRSNQPQHF
TGTGCCAGTAGTATTTTCAGAAGCAATCAGCCCCAGCATTTT
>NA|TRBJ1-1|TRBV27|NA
CASSFSAGLEAFF
TGTGCCAGCAGTTTCTCAGCCGGACTTGAAGCTTTCTTT
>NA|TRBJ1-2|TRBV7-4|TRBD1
CASSSRSGQGGYTF
TGTGCCAGCAGCTCCCGATCCGGACAGGGAGGCTACACCTTC
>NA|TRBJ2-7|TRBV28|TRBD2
CASTKRGLRNSGYEQYF
TGTGCCAGCACTAAGCGGGGGTTAAGGAATTCGGGCTACGAGCAGTACTTC
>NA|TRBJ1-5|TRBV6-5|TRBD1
CASSYQGGSQPQHF
TGTGCCAGCAGTTACCAGGGGGGTTCTCAGCCCCAGCATTTT
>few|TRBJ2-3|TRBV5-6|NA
CASSLLEYVHTQYF
TGTGCCAGCAGCTTGTTGGAGTACGTTCATACGCAGTATTTT
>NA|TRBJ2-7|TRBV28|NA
CASSFPTYTGAYEQYF
TGTGCCAGCAGTTTCCCGACCTACACAGGTGCCTACGAGCAGTACTTC
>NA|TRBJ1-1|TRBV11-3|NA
CASSLTGSGNTEAFF
TGTGCCAGCAGCTTAACAGGGTCGGGGAACACTGAAGCTTTCTTT
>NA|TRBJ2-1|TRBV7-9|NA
CASSLVNGNNEQFF
TGTGCCAGCAGCTTAGTAAACGGGAACAATGAGCAGTTCTTC
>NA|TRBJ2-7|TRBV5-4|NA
CASSLPSNTYEQYF
TGTGCCAGCAGCTTGCCATCCAACACCTACGAGCAGTACTTC
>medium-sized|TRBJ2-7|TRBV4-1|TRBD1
CASSHGQGEGYEQYF
TGCGCCAGCAGCCATGGACAGGGGGAGGGTTACGAGCAGTACTTC
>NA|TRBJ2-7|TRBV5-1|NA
CASSRYPGSDEQYF
TGCGCCAGCAGCCGCTACCCCGGGTCCGACGAGCAGTACTTC
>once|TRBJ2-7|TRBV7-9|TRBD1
CASTPPGQGSHEQYF
TGTGCCAGCACACCTCCGGGACAGGGTTCCCACGAGCAGTACTTC
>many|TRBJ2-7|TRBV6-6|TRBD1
CASRLTGESYEQYF
TGTGCCAGCAGGTTGACAGGGGAAAGCTACGAGCAGTACTTC
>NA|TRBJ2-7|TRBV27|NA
CASRDQAYEQYF
TGTGCCAGCCGGGACCAAGCCTACGAGCAGTACTTC
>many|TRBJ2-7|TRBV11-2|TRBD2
CASSLGLASYEQYF
TGTGCCAGCAGCTTAGGACTAGCAAGCTACGAGCAGTACTTC
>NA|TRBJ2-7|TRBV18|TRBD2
CASSPSREGDYEQYF
TGTGCCAGCTCACCATCCCGGGAGGGGGACTACGAGCAGTACTTC
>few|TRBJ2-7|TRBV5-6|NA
CASSLAVYEQYF
TGTGCCAGCAGCTTGGCTGTATACGAGCAGTACTTC
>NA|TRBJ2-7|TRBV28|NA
CASSARLSDNYEQYF
TGTGCCAGCAGTGCCCGCCTGTCGGACAACTACGAGCAGTACTTC
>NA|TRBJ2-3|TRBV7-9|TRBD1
CASRLTGGSSTDTQYF
TGTGCCAGCAGGCTTACAGGGGGATCTAGCACAGATACGCAGTATTTT
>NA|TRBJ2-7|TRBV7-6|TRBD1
CASSTGQGVDWYF
TGTGCCAGCAGCACCGGACAGGGGGTCGATTGGTACTTC
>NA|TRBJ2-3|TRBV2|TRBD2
CASSEAMGLAGVF
TGTGCCAGCAGTGAAGCGATGGGACTAGCGGGTGTTTTT
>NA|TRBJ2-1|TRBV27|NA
CASSPLEFYNEQFF
TGTGCCAGCAGCCCGCTAGAATTCTACAATGAGCAGTTCTTC
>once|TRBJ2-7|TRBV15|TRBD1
CATSFGTDRDEQYF
TGTGCCACCAGCTTCGGGACAGACAGGGACGAGCAGTACTTC
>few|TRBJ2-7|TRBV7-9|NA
CASSLDAGEQYF
TGTGCCAGCAGCTTAGATGCCGGCGAGCAGTACTTC
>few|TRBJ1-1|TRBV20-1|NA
CSALNTEAFF
TGCAGTGCTCTGAACACTGAAGCTTTCTTT
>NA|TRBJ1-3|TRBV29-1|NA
CSVVADSGNTIYF
TGCAGCGTTGTGGCAGACTCTGGAAACACCATATATTTT